This T cell receptor beta chain was retrieved from a study of a mutant IDH1 vaccine in newly diagnosed glioma. Study background: Vaccine dosing followed radiotherapy by 4-6 weeks, or accompanied temozolomide cycles. Averaging roughly 40 years of age, treated patients were 62.5% male and approximately 40% female.

Sequencing used immunoSEQ multiplex PCR; TCRdb keeps in-frame clones, though not all of them. In the table there are 25,000 to 30,000 clones, approximately 88% of which are singletons. Concerning this clone: The target antigen is unknown.

Time point denoted: week 5, during vaccination. Doses consisted of 300 ug of mutant IDH1 20-mer peptide each, paired with topical imiquimod. The study enrolled donors with new WHO grade 3 or 4 IDH1-mutant, ATRX-lost astrocytomas. Germline values: CDR1 GTSNPN, CDR2 SVGIG (reference sequence). V was pared by 2 bases and J by 0 bases, with 11 bases between. The CDR3 length is 14 residues. Sequences were derived from PBMCs, sampled from a glioma patient whose treatment included an IDH1 peptide vaccine. This TCR was sampled from a man younger than 35 with glioma. The V gene is TRBV30, the J gene TRBJ2-7; D is possibly TRBD1 or TRBD2 (5 bases each). CDR3 sequence: CAWSWGFRSYEQYF. The DNA of the CDR3 is TGTGCCTGGAGTTGGGGGTTCCGCTCCTACGAGCAGTACTTC.